Below, 18 T cell receptor beta chains from the same sample are listed, as sequenced in a study of T cell responses to AZD1222 COVID-19 vaccine. TCRdb's table, derived via immunoSEQ multiplex PCR, lists solely in-frame clones and lacks some. The sample gives some 90,000 clones, more than 75% of which show up once; roughly 5.6% is in the top ten. This sample comprised peripheral blood, obtained on day 0 of MenACWY control vaccination. The receptors shown here come from an adult in good health.

The V and J genes are TRBV4-1 and TRBJ2-2, with 8 bases lining up with TRBD2. Germline V gene data show CDR1 as MGHRA and CDR2 as YSYEKL. With V trimmed by 2 bases and J by 4 bases, 6 bases remained unmatched. This CDR3 comprises 16 residues. The DNA of the CDR3 is TGCGCCAGCAGCCAAAGCGGGAGTGTGGGCACCGGGGAGCTGTTTTTT. This gives the protein CASSQSGSVGTGELFF.

The chain carries TRBV18 and TRBJ1-4; possible D gene TRBD1, 6 bases. Germline CDR1 reads KGHSH; CDR2 reads LQKENI. The CDR3 runs 15 residues. The germline V and J ends were trimmed by 3 bases and 1 base, with 9 bases remaining between them. CDR3 in amino acids: CASSPIQGTNEKLFF. Written as DNA, the CDR3 is TGTGCCAGCTCACCCATACAGGGAACTAATGAAAAACTGTTTTTT. The full variable domain, in which reference TRBV18 and TRBJ1-4 provide the parts outside the CDR3, is NAGVMQNPRHLVRRRGQEARLRCSPMKGHSHVYWYRQLPEEGLKFMVYLQKENIIDESGMPKERFSAEFPKEGPSILRIQQVVRGDSAAYFCASSPIQGTNEKLFFGSGTQLSVL.

This clone has just a few counts. J is TRBJ1-6 and V is TRBV12-3 or TRBV12-4, with D uncertain. V gave up 5 bases and J gave up 7 bases, with 9 bases separating them. CDR3 length: 13 amino acids. CDR3 bases: TGTGCCAGCAGTCGTACCCTCAATTCACCCCTCCACTTT. Its protein is CASSRTLNSPLHF.

The J gene is TRBJ1-2, the V gene TRBV2, with D perhaps matching TRBD1 (6 bases). This CDR3 spans 18 amino acids. The germline V gene has CDR1 SNHLY and CDR2 FYNNEI. The germline V and J ends were trimmed by 1 base and 1 base, with 19 bases remaining between them. For the CDR3, the DNA is TGTGCCAGCAGTGAAGGGTGGCAGGGGCAGAGGTATAACTATGGCTACACCTTC. It translates to CASSEGWQGQRYNYGYTF.

The gene calls are TRBV5-5 and TRBJ1-4; D call uncertain. The ends were cut back, 1 base at V and 3 bases at J, with 10 bases in the middle. This CDR3 is built from 15 residues. Germline CDR1 reads SGHKS; CDR2 reads YYEKEE (reference sequence). CDR3 sequence (DNA): TGTGCCAGCAGCTTGTTTGGGGTCCCTAATGAAAAACTGTTTTTT. Its protein is CASSLFGVPNEKLFF.

The chain uses TRBV19 and TRBJ1-5; 8 bases align to TRBD1. Germline CDR1 reads LNHDA; CDR2 reads SQIVND (reference sequence). The CDR3 has 14 amino acids. The V and J ends lost 6 bases and 0 bases, in that order; junction bases with no gene match: 1. The chain's CDR3 is CASSGTGSNQPQHF. The CDR3 nucleotides read TGTGCCAGTAGCGGGACAGGTAGCAATCAGCCCCAGCATTTT.

J is TRBJ2-4 and V is TRBV28; 9 nucleotides line up with TRBD1. Germline CDR1 is MDHEN and CDR2 is SYDVKM. Trimming at V came to 11 bases and at J to 7 bases, leaving 9 bases not matched to a gene. The CDR3 is 13 amino acids. CDR3 loop: CASNLQGANIQYF. The CDR3 DNA is TGTGCCTCAAATCTACAGGGGGCGAACATTCAGTACTTC.

The chain links TRBV11-2 to TRBJ1-1, with D possibly being TRBD1 (5 bases). With 1 base removed from V and 4 bases from J, the gap between germline ends came to 10 bases. Germline lookup yields CDR1 SGHAT and CDR2 FQNNGV. CDR3 length equals 14 residues. CDR3 loop: CASSLVGGVTEAFF. The CDR3 coding sequence is TGTGCCAGCAGCTTAGTAGGAGGGGTCACTGAAGCTTTCTTT.

V usage is TRBV20-1 and J usage is TRBJ1-5, with D possibly TRBD1 on 5 matching bases. In germline, CDR1 is DFQATT, CDR2 SNEGSKA (reference sequence). The CDR3 is 12 amino acids. Between the trimmed V and J ends, which lost 3 bases and 5 bases, there was a span of 8 bases. The CDR3: CSASAGDQPQHF. The CDR3 coding sequence is TGCAGTGCTAGTGCGGGGGATCAGCCCCAGCATTTT.

The rearrangement uses TRBV28 and TRBJ2-1, with D perhaps being TRBD1 or TRBD2 (6 bases each). Trimming removed 5 bases from V and 0 bases from J, with 17 bases in between. Looked up from germline, CDR1 is MDHEN and CDR2 is SYDVKM. This CDR3 region has 17 residues. CDR3 coding DNA: TGTGCCAGCAGTCCGGCGGGACATCAGAGCTCCTACAATGAGCAGTTCTTC. Protein: CASSPAGHQSSYNEQFF. Drawing the rest from reference TRBV28 and TRBJ2-1, the complete variable domain is DVKVTQSSRYLVKRTGEKVFLECVQDMDHENMFWYRQDPGLGLRLIYFSYDVKMKEKGDIPEGYSVSREKKERFSLILESASTNQTSMYLCASSPAGHQSSYNEQFFGPGTRLTVL.

V is TRBV24-1 and J is TRBJ1-1, with D hard to call. Trimming stripped 3 bases from V and 3 bases from J, with 10 bases between. The CDR3 has 14 amino acids. The germline gives CDR1 KGHDR, CDR2 SFDVKD. CDR3 nucleotide sequence: TGTGCCACCAGTGATACGAATCGGGACACTGAAGCTTTCTTT. It is translated as CATSDTNRDTEAFF.

Only one count was recorded for this clone. The chain employs TRBV28 and TRBJ1-2; 9 bases line up with TRBD1. Germline loops: CDR1 MDHEN, CDR2 SYDVKM. The V segment lost 4 bases and the J segment 4 bases; nucleotides outside the gene matches: 10. This CDR3 has 16 residues. Here the CDR3 DNA reads TGTGCCAGCAGTTCCTCCCCTGGACAGGGGACCTATGGCTACACCTTC. Translation gives CASSSSPGQGTYGYTF.

The gene calls are TRBV7-2 and TRBJ2-1, with 12 bases matching TRBD2. The ends lost 4 bases at V and 9 bases at J; junction bases unmatched: 7. This CDR3 has 15 residues. Looked up from germline, CDR1 is SGHTA and CDR2 is FQGNSA. CDR3 residues: CASSSALAGGAEQFF. DNA for the CDR3: TGTGCCAGCAGCTCAGCTCTAGCGGGAGGGGCTGAGCAGTTCTTC.

CDR3 region: CASSPGTPRRRGNTIYF. In DNA form, the CDR3 reads TGTGCCAGCAGCCCCGGGACTCCGCGCCGTAGAGGAAACACCATATATTTT. The chain couples TRBV7-8 to TRBJ1-3, with D perhaps matching TRBD1 (5 bases). The CDR3 extends over 17 amino acids. Trimming removed 5 bases from V and 4 bases from J, with 21 bases in between. Per the germline V gene, CDR1 is SGHVS and CDR2 is FQNEAQ.

V usage is TRBV28 and J usage is TRBJ1-1; D uncertain. V was shortened by 6 bases and J by 9 bases, with 17 bases between the two germline ends. Germline-derived CDR1 and CDR2 are MDHEN and SYDVKM. This CDR3 is built from 13 residues. Written as DNA, the CDR3 is TGTGCCAGCAGAGAGGGTAACGGAGAGAAAGCTTTCTTT. Translated, it gives CASREGNGEKAFF. Based on the CDR3 plus reference TRBV28 and TRBJ1-1, the full variable domain is DVKVTQSSRYLVKRTGEKVFLECVQDMDHENMFWYRQDPGLGLRLIYFSYDVKMKEKGDIPEGYSVSREKKERFSLILESASTNQTSMYLCASREGNGEKAFFGQGTRLTVV.

The rearrangement uses TRBV4-2 and TRBJ2-5; 10 bases agree with TRBD2. CDR1 is LGHNA and CDR2 is YNFKEQ in the germline V gene. The CDR3 is 15 amino acids. The V gene end was trimmed by 3 bases and the J gene end by 2 bases; junction bases not matched to a gene: 3. Written as DNA, the CDR3 is TGTGCCAGCAGCCAGGGACTAGCGACACAAGAGACCCAGTACTTC. Translated: CASSQGLATQETQYF.

The rearrangement links TRBV28 to TRBJ1-1; tentatively, D is TRBD1 (6 bases). Germline CDR1 is MDHEN and CDR2 is SYDVKM. The CDR3 consists of 15 residues. Between the trimmed V and J ends, which lost 6 bases and 1 base, there was a span of 15 bases. The CDR3 sequence is CASRLGGRANTEAFF. CDR3 bases: TGTGCCAGCAGGTTGGGGGGGCGTGCGAACACTGAAGCTTTCTTT.

The gene calls are TRBV2 and TRBJ1-5; TRBD1 is a possible D gene (5 bases). There are 14 residues in the CDR3. The V end was cut by 1 base, the J end by 6 bases, with 10 bases between. Germline CDR1 reads SNHLY; CDR2 reads FYNNEI. The CDR3 DNA reads as TGTGCCAGCAGTGAAGGGCAGGGTTTTCAGCCCCAGCATTTT. Protein: CASSEGQGFQPQHF.